What follows is one T cell receptor beta chain and its context. Profiled with immunoSEQ multiplex PCR; TCRdb holds only in-frame clones, not every one. This sample carries some 130,000 clones, about 95% of them seen once, and the ten largest clones take about 3.5%. The data belong to a study of control samples from healthy donors and cancer patients. Germline V lookup: CDR1 SGDLS, CDR2 YYNGEE. The CDR3 extends over 13 amino acids. Trimming took 0 bases from V and 10 from J, leaving 13 bases between them. The specimen was blood. This chain links TRBV9 with TRBJ2-5; D remains ambiguous. The source of this sequence is a man aged 25-40 years in good health. CDR3 nucleotide sequence: TGTGCCAGCAGCGTAGGGTCCGCCGGGTTCCAGTACTTC. Amino acids: CASSVGSAGFQYF.